The clone carrying this T cell receptor beta chain showed up just once. Other DNA sequences in the same sample also yield this CDR3. This entry is derived from a study of blood T cell repertoires in COVID-19. In the original processing: Amplification with reference gene primers provided the estimates of nucleated cell counts. Assay: immunoSEQ multiplex PCR; the TCRdb copy retains only in-frame clones and omits some. D and trimming come from the DNA, and the V and J calls and clone size come from that table. The sample lists 75,000 to 100,000 clones; approximately 87% were seen once. This clonotype was obtained from a human donor in a cohort sampled during active COVID-19. The sequenced sample consisted of peripheral blood.

CDR3 nucleotides: TGTGCCAGCAGTTTATCAGGGTACGAGCAGTACTTC. Translating gives CASSLSGYEQYF. This chain connects TRBV28 to TRBJ2-7; D is perhaps TRBD1 (5 bases). Germline CDR1 reads MDHEN; CDR2 reads SYDVKM. Trimming pared 1 base from V and 4 bases from J, leaving 5 bases between. The CDR3 is made up of 12 amino acids. The full variable domain, in which reference TRBV28 and TRBJ2-7 provide the parts outside the CDR3, is DVKVTQSSRYLVKRTGEKVFLECVQDMDHENMFWYRQDPGLGLRLIYFSYDVKMKEKGDIPEGYSVSREKKERFSLILESASTNQTSMYLCASSLSGYEQYFGPGTRLTVT.